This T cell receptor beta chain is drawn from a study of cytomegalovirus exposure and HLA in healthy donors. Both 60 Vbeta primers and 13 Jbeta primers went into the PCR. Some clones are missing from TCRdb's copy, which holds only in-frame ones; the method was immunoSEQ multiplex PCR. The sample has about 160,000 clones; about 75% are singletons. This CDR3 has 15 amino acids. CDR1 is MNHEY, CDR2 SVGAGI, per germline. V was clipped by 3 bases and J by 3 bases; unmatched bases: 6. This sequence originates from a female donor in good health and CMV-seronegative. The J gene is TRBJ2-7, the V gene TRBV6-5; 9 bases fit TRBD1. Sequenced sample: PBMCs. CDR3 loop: CASSYPGQGIYEQYF. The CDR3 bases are TGTGCCAGCAGTTATCCGGGACAGGGCATCTACGAGCAGTACTTC.